The source of this T cell receptor (beta chain) is a study of spatial heterogeneity in lung cancer. Documented time point: sample taken at primary tumor resection. Sequencing of whole RNA from tumor, nontumor lung or frozen PBMC involved no sorting. Every TCR cDNA molecule carried a tag that served as a unique molecular identifier. MiXCR, run by TCRdb on the 5' RACE reads, gives a single entry per CDR3 protein. In the table there are about 92,000 distinct CDR3 sequences, roughly 12% of which are singletons. This CDR3 is 14 amino acids long. Germline V lookup: CDR1 ENHRY, CDR2 SYGVKD. J lost 12 bases, V lost 11 bases, and 19 bases had no gene match.

The source is a male donor with early-stage non-small cell lung cancer. This material consisted of PBMCs, taken at surgery. This chain connects TRBV10-3 to TRBJ2-3; 8 bases fit TRBD2. CDR3 sequence: CAAQPGGSGSQQYF. DNA for the CDR3: TGTGCCGCCCAACCCGGGGGAAGCGGGAGTCAACAGTATTTT.